The present entry profiles one TCR beta chain with its context. This table comes from immunoSEQ multiplex PCR, and its TCRdb copy is limited to in-frame clones, with some not included. Found here are around 1.9 million clones, 93% of them singletons; the top ten hold under 2%. These data are taken from a study of shared clonotypes between healthy human individuals. The naive CD8 fraction comprised CD45RO-negative cells positively selected for CCR7 and excluded terminally differentiated effector memory CD45RA+ cells. This CDR3 has 15 residues. Germline CDR1 and CDR2: MNHEY and SMNVEV (reference sequence). Trimming shortened V by 6 bases and J by 8 bases, and 20 bases separated the two germline ends.

Specimen: naive CD8+ T cells from PBMCs. The rearrangement joins TRBV27 to TRBJ2-1; a possible D gene is TRBD2 (7 bases). The sequence derives from a man aged 18 to 35 in good health. Some clones in this sample may be carry-over from other donors' samples. This chain's CDR3 is CASSPRGGALYEQFF. The CDR3 DNA sequence: TGTGCCAGCAGCCCGAGGGGGGGCGCTTTGTATGAGCAGTTCTTC.